The entry below gives a single T cell receptor beta chain sequence along with its context. V was pared by 12 bases and J by 7 bases, with 16 bases between. CDR3 length: 12 amino acids. Germline assignment: CDR1 KGHDR and CDR2 SFDVKD. Produced via immunoSEQ multiplex PCR; TCRdb's table is partial and in-frame only. The profile shows under 250,000 clones, around nine tenths of them singletons. This sample is part of a study of blood T cell repertoires in COVID-19. The receptor's source is a man aged 50-60 years with COVID-19, enrolled during active disease. The chain is built from TRBV24-1 and TRBJ2-3; weak D call: TRBD1 (6 bases). Sequenced sample: peripheral blood. The CDR3 loop is CASQGSGNTQYF. The CDR3 DNA follows: TGTGCCTCCCAGGGGTCCGGGAATACGCAGTATTTT.